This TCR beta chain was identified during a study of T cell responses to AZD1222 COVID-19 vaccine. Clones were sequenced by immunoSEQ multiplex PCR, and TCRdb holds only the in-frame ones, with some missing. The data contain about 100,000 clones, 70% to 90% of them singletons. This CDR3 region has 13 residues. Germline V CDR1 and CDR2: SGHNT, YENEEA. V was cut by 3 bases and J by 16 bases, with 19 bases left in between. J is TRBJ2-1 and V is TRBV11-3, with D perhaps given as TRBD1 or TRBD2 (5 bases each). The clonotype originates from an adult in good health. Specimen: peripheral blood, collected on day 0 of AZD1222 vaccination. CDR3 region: CASSLGVAGRRFF. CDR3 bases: TGTGCCAGCAGCTTGGGGGTGGCAGGACGGCGATTCTTC.